The source of this T cell receptor (beta chain) is a study of OX40 agonist ivuxolimab in advanced cancers. Broader study findings: CD4+ and CD8+ blood T cells expanded clonally by week 6 at 0.1 to 3.0 mg/kg.

The repertoire was sequenced with immunoSEQ multiplex PCR; TCRdb's copy has only in-frame clones and lacks some. The repertoire holds 25,000 to 30,000 clones, with about 79% as singletons. Trimming cost V 6 bases and J 2 bases, with 13 bases left between them. This CDR3 is built from 14 residues. The germline V gene encodes CDR1 MDHEN and CDR2 SYDVKM. This clone is a singleton in its sample. Its target is unknown. The material was CD4+ or CD8+ T cells sorted from blood, obtained in a trial of the OX40 agonist ivuxolimab. The clonotype was recovered from an adult with an advanced solid tumor such as melanoma, head and neck, liver or kidney cancer. The chain has TRBV28 and TRBJ1-1, with a weak D call TRBD1 (6 bases). The CDR3 sequence is CASSPTGLNTEAFF. For the CDR3, the DNA is TGTGCCAGCAGCCCAACAGGGCTAAACACTGAAGCTTTCTTT.